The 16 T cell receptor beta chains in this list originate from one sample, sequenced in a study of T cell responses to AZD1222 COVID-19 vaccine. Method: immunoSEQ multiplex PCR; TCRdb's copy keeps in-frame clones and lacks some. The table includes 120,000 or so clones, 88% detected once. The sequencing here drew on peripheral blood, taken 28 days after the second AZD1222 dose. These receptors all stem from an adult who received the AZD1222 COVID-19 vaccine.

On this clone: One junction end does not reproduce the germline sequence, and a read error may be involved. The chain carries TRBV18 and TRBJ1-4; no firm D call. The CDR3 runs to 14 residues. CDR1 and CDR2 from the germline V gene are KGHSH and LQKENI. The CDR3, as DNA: TGTGCCAGCTCACCAAGTGCAACTAATGGAAAACTGTTTTTT. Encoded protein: CASSPSATNGKLFF.

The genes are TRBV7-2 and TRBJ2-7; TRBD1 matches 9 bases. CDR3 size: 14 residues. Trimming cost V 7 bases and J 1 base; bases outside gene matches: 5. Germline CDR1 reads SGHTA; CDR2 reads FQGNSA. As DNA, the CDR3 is TGTGCCAGCACCTCACAGGGGGCTTCCTACGAGCAGTACTTC. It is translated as CASTSQGASYEQYF. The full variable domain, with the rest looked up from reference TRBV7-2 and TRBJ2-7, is GAGVSQSPSNKVTEKGKDVELRCDPISGHTALYWYRQSLGQGLEFLIYFQGNSAPDKSGLPSDRFSAERTGGSVSTLTIQRTQQEDSAVYLCASTSQGASYEQYFGPGTRLTVT.

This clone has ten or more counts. Here the CDR3 reads CASSLGSYRGGYTF. The CDR3 coding sequence is TGTGCCAGCAGTTTAGGAAGTTACAGGGGTGGCTACACCTTC. The chain couples TRBV28 to TRBJ1-2; 7 bases agree with TRBD1. Looked up from germline, CDR1 is MDHEN and CDR2 is SYDVKM. The CDR3 is 14 amino acids. V dropped 2 bases and J dropped 7; count of bases not matched to a gene: 7.

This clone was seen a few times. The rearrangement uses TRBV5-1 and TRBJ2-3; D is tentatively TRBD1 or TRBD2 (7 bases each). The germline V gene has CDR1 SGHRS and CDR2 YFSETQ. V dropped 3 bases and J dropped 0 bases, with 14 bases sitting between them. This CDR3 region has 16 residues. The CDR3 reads CASSWGGQPSTDTQYF. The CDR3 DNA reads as TGCGCCAGCAGCTGGGGGGGACAGCCTAGCACAGATACGCAGTATTTT.

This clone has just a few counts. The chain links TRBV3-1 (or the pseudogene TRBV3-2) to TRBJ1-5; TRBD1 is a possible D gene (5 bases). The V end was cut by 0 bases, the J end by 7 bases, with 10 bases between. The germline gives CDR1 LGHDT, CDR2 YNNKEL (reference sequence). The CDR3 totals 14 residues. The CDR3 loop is CASSQEVRVQPQHF. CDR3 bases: TGTGCCAGCAGCCAAGAAGTCAGGGTCCAGCCCCAGCATTTT.

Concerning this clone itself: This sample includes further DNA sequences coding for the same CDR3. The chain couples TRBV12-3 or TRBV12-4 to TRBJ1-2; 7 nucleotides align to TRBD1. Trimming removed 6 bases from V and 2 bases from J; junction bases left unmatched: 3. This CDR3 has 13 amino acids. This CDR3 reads CASSLDRNYGYTF. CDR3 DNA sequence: TGTGCCAGCAGCCTGGACAGGAACTATGGCTACACCTTC.

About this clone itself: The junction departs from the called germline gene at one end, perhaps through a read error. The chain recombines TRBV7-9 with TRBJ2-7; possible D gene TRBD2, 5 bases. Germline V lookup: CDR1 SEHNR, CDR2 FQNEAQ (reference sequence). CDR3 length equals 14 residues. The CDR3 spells CASSFVGEGDERYF. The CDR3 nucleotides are TGTGCCAGCAGCTTCGTGGGTGAGGGCGACGAGCGGTACTTC.

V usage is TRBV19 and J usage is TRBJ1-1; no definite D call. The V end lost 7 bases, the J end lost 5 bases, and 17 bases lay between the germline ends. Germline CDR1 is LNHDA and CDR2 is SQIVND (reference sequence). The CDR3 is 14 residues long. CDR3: CASTPSDGRTEAFF. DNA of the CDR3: TGTGCCAGTACCCCCTCGGACGGGAGGACTGAAGCTTTCTTT.

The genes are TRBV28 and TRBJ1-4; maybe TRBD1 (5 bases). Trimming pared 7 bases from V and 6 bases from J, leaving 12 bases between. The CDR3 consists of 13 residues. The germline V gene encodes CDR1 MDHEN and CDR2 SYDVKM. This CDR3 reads CASTDSLDEKLFF. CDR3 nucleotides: TGTGCCAGCACCGACAGTTTAGATGAAAAACTGTTTTTT.

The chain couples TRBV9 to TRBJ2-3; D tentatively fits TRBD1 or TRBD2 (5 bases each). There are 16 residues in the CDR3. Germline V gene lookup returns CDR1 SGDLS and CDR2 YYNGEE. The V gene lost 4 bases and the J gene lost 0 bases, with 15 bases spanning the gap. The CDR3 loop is CASSPFLGESTDTQYF. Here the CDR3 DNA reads TGTGCCAGCAGCCCCTTCTTAGGGGAGAGCACAGATACGCAGTATTTT.

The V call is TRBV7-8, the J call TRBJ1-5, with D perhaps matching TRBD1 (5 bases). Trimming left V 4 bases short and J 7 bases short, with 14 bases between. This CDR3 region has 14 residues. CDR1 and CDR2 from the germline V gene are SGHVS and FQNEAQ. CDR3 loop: CASSWWGGEQPQHF. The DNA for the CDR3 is TGTGCCAGCAGCTGGTGGGGGGGAGAGCAGCCCCAGCATTTT.

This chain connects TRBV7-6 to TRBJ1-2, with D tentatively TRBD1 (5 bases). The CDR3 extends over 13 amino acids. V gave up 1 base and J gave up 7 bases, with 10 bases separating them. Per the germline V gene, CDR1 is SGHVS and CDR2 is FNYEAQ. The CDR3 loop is CASSLDPGFGYTF. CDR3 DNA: TGTGCCAGCAGCTTAGATCCAGGGTTTGGCTACACCTTC.

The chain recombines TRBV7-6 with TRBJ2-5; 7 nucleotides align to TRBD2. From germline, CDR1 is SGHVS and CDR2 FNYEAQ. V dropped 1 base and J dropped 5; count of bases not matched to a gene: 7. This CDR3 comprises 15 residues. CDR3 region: CASSLEAGVGETQYF. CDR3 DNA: TGTGCCAGCAGCTTAGAGGCGGGGGTCGGGGAGACCCAGTACTTC.

The CDR3 sequence: CASSHSGANVLTF. CDR3 coding DNA: TGTGCCAGCTCACACTCTGGGGCCAACGTCCTGACTTTC. This sequence joins TRBV7-2 and TRBJ2-6; D remains ambiguous. The CDR3 is 13 residues long. Germline CDR1 and CDR2: SGHTA and FQGNSA. The ends were cut back, 8 bases at V and 0 bases at J, with 5 bases in the middle.

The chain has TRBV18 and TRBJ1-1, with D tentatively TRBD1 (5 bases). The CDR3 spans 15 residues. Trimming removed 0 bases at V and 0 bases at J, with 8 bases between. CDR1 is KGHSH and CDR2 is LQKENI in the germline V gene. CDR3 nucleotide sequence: TGTGCCAGCTCACCACCAACGACAGTGAACACTGAAGCTTTCTTT. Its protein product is CASSPPTTVNTEAFF.

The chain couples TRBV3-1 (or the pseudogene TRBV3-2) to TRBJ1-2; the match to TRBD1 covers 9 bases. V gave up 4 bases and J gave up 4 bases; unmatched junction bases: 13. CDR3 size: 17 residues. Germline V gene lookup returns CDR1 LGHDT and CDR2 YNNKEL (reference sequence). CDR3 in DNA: TGTGCCAGCAGCCGAATCGGGACAGGGAAATCTAGCTATGGCTACACCTTC. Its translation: CASSRIGTGKSSYGYTF.